This is a list of T cell receptor beta chains from one sample in a study of blood T cells in healthy people across ages. In TCRdb, the 5' RACE reads were re-called with MiXCR into one record per CDR3 protein. The table lists about 1,600,000 distinct CDR3 sequences, around 39% of them singletons. Sequenced: blood. Source of these receptors: a woman younger than 35 in good health. CDR3s include the opening cysteine and the closing phenylalanine or tryptophan. D genes are given only for firm matches. Clone size, where shown, is once, few, many, or a class for clones that have expanded.

V gene: TRBV18
J gene: TRBJ2-2
clone size: .
D gene: .
CDR3 protein: CASSPQGFTGELFF
CDR3 DNA: TGTGCCAGCTCACCACAGGGCTTCACCGGGGAGCTGTTTTTT

V gene: TRBV20-1
J gene: TRBJ2-2
clone size: few
D gene: .
CDR3 protein: CSAKDTGELFF
CDR3 DNA: TGCAGTGCGAAGGACACCGGGGAGCTGTTTTTT

V gene: TRBV9
J gene: TRBJ2-5
clone size: .
D gene: .
CDR3 protein: CASSGVLVETQYF
CDR3 DNA: TGTGCCAGCAGCGGCGTATTAGTAGAGACCCAGTACTTC

V gene: TRBV3-1
J gene: TRBJ1-2
clone size: .
D gene: .
CDR3 protein: CASSPTDGDNGCTF
CDR3 DNA: TGTGCCAGCAGCCCGACGGACGGGGATAATGGCTGCACCTTC

V gene: TRBV7-2
J gene: TRBJ2-1
clone size: once
D gene: TRBD2
CDR3 protein: CASSTGRGGSYNEQFF
CDR3 DNA: TGTGCCAGCAGCACGGGGCGGGGGGGCTCCTACAATGAGCAGTTCTTC

V gene: TRBV5-1
J gene: TRBJ2-7
clone size: .
D gene: .
CDR3 protein: CASSLDPGGLYEQYF
CDR3 DNA: TGCGCCAGCAGCTTGGACCCGGGCGGTCTCTACGAGCAGTACTTC

V gene: TRBV4-1
J gene: TRBJ1-3
clone size: few
D gene: .
CDR3 protein: CASSPDPDLSGNTIYF
CDR3 DNA: TGCGCCAGCAGCCCTGACCCGGACCTCTCTGGAAACACCATATATTTT

V gene: TRBV27
J gene: TRBJ2-1
clone size: few
D gene: TRBD2
CDR3 protein: CASSSIAGDNEQFF
CDR3 DNA: TGTGCCAGCAGTTCGATAGCGGGGGACAATGAGCAGTTCTTC

V gene: TRBV12-3/TRBV12-4
J gene: TRBJ2-3
clone size: .
D gene: TRBD2
CDR3 protein: CASSYGTEPSGTSDADTQYF
CDR3 DNA: TGTGCCAGCAGTTATGGGACAGAACCATCCGGGACTAGCGACGCAGATACGCAGTATTTT

V gene: TRBV12-3/TRBV12-4
J gene: TRBJ1-4
clone size: few
D gene: .
CDR3 protein: CASSFARINEKLFF
CDR3 DNA: TGTGCCAGCAGTTTTGCCCGCATTAATGAAAAACTGTTTTTT

V gene: TRBV5-1
J gene: TRBJ2-1
clone size: many
D gene: .
CDR3 protein: CASSLEGGPYNEQFF
CDR3 DNA: TGCGCCAGCAGCTTGGAGGGGGGGCCCTACAATGAGCAGTTCTTC

V gene: TRBV29-1
J gene: TRBJ1-4
clone size: few
D gene: .
CDR3 protein: CSVEVFGGEKLFF
CDR3 DNA: TGCAGCGTTGAAGTCTTCGGGGGTGAAAAACTGTTTTTT

V gene: TRBV7-2
J gene: TRBJ1-2
clone size: .
D gene: .
CDR3 protein: CASSPKTRSGYTF
CDR3 DNA: TGTGCCAGCAGCCCAAAGACAAGGTCTGGCTACACCTTC

V gene: TRBV9
J gene: TRBJ2-1
clone size: .
D gene: TRBD2
CDR3 protein: CASSVSPGLAGYNEQFF
CDR3 DNA: TGTGCCAGCAGCGTGTCACCGGGACTAGCGGGGTACAATGAGCAGTTCTTC

V gene: TRBV10-3
J gene: TRBJ2-3
clone size: .
D gene: .
CDR3 protein: CAISESLSLDTQYF
CDR3 DNA: TGTGCCATCAGTGAGTCTCTCTCCTTAGATACGCAGTATTTT

V gene: TRBV5-8
J gene: TRBJ2-1
clone size: .
D gene: TRBD2
CDR3 protein: CASSLLLAGSAEQFF
CDR3 DNA: TGTGCCAGCAGCTTGTTACTAGCGGGGTCGGCTGAGCAGTTCTTC

V gene: TRBV6-2/TRBV6-3
J gene: TRBJ2-1
clone size: .
D gene: TRBD2
CDR3 protein: CASAGTSGGAFYEQFF
CDR3 DNA: TGTGCCAGCGCCGGGACTAGCGGGGGGGCCTTCTATGAGCAGTTCTTC

V gene: TRBV7-6
J gene: TRBJ2-5
clone size: .
D gene: .
CDR3 protein: CASGQHLNQETQYF
CDR3 DNA: TGTGCCAGCGGCCAACATTTAAACCAAGAGACCCAGTACTTC

V gene: TRBV7-2
J gene: TRBJ1-1
clone size: .
D gene: .
CDR3 protein: CASSLAQGIGTEAFF
CDR3 DNA: TGTGCCAGCAGCTTAGCCCAGGGGATTGGCACTGAAGCTTTCTTT

V gene: TRBV5-1
J gene: TRBJ1-6
clone size: .
D gene: .
CDR3 protein: CASSLSGSSYNSPLHF
CDR3 DNA: TGCGCCAGCAGCTTGTCAGGGAGCTCCTATAATTCACCCCTCCACTTT

V gene: TRBV5-5
J gene: TRBJ2-1
clone size: .
D gene: TRBD2
CDR3 protein: CASSLAVAGASYNEQFF
CDR3 DNA: TGTGCCAGCAGCTTGGCGGTAGCGGGGGCCTCCTACAATGAGCAGTTCTTC

V gene: TRBV5-1
J gene: TRBJ2-1
clone size: .
D gene: .
CDR3 protein: CASSLPAVGVNEQFF
CDR3 DNA: TGCGCCAGCAGCTTGCCCGCGGTAGGGGTTAATGAGCAGTTCTTC

V gene: TRBV12-3/TRBV12-4
J gene: TRBJ2-4
clone size: .
D gene: TRBD2
CDR3 protein: CASSFGGGADIQYF
CDR3 DNA: TGTGCCAGCAGTTTTGGCGGGGGGGCAGACATTCAGTACTTC

V gene: TRBV16
J gene: TRBJ1-1
clone size: .
D gene: .
CDR3 protein: CASSQSSGASGAFF
CDR3 DNA: TGTGCCAGCAGCCAATCTTCCGGGGCTAGTGGAGCTTTCTTT

V gene: TRBV10-3
J gene: TRBJ2-3
clone size: .
D gene: TRBD2
CDR3 protein: CAISAGAGEAQYF
CDR3 DNA: TGTGCCATCAGTGCAGGCGCGGGAGAAGCCCAGTATTTT

V gene: TRBV15
J gene: TRBJ2-7
clone size: .
D gene: .
CDR3 protein: CATSRVRDPYEQYF
CDR3 DNA: TGTGCCACCAGCAGAGTCAGGGATCCCTACGAGCAGTACTTC

V gene: TRBV18
J gene: TRBJ2-7
clone size: .
D gene: .
CDR3 protein: CASSPVKGLTYEQYF
CDR3 DNA: TGTGCCAGCTCACCGGTAAAGGGTTTGACCTACGAGCAGTACTTC

V gene: TRBV6-5
J gene: TRBJ2-7
clone size: few
D gene: .
CDR3 protein: CASRGGTTTYEQYF
CDR3 DNA: TGTGCCAGCAGGGGCGGGACCACGACCTACGAGCAGTACTTC

V gene: TRBV29-1
J gene: TRBJ2-1
clone size: few
D gene: TRBD1
CDR3 protein: CSSDRAYNGQFF
CDR3 DNA: TGCAGCTCCGACAGGGCCTACAATGGGCAGTTCTTC

V gene: TRBV5-1
J gene: TRBJ2-5
clone size: few
D gene: TRBD2
CDR3 protein: CASSLGGLDQETQYF
CDR3 DNA: TGCGCCAGCAGCTTGGGGGGACTAGATCAAGAGACCCAGTACTTC

V gene: TRBV5-1
J gene: TRBJ1-1
clone size: .
D gene: .
CDR3 protein: CASKETGWGTEAFF
CDR3 DNA: TGCGCCAGCAAGGAAACAGGGTGGGGCACTGAAGCTTTCTTT

V gene: TRBV6-6
J gene: TRBJ1-1
clone size: .
D gene: .
CDR3 protein: CASSYSKVKGHTEAFF
CDR3 DNA: TGTGCCAGCAGTTACTCGAAAGTAAAGGGACACACTGAAGCTTTCTTT

V gene: TRBV5-1
J gene: TRBJ2-1
clone size: .
D gene: .
CDR3 protein: CATCRGGTGLNEQFF
CDR3 DNA: TGCGCCACCTGCAGGGGGGGGACAGGTTTGAATGAGCAGTTCTTC

V gene: TRBV7-9
J gene: TRBJ1-1
clone size: .
D gene: .
CDR3 protein: CASSLGVGGTEAFF
CDR3 DNA: TGTGCCAGCAGCTTAGGGGTGGGGGGCACTGAAGCTTTCTTT

V gene: TRBV27
J gene: TRBJ2-1
clone size: once
D gene: .
CDR3 protein: CASRGGVTGNEQFF
CDR3 DNA: TGTGCCAGCAGGGGCGGGGTAACGGGCAATGAGCAGTTCTTC

V gene: TRBV6-2/TRBV6-3
J gene: TRBJ1-1
clone size: once
D gene: .
CDR3 protein: CASTLRGNTEAFF
CDR3 DNA: TGTGCCAGCACGTTACGGGGGAACACTGAAGCTTTCTTT

V gene: TRBV2
J gene: TRBJ2-1
clone size: .
D gene: .
CDR3 protein: CASSEQLDNYNEQFF
CDR3 DNA: TGTGCCAGCAGTGAACAACTAGATAACTACAATGAGCAGTTCTTC

V gene: TRBV10-3
J gene: TRBJ2-7
clone size: many
D gene: .
CDR3 protein: CAISPGNEQYF
CDR3 DNA: TGTGCCATCAGTCCAGGGAACGAGCAGTACTTC

V gene: TRBV28
J gene: TRBJ1-2
clone size: once
D gene: .
CDR3 protein: CASSRGREPNYGYTF
CDR3 DNA: TGTGCCAGCAGCCGAGGGCGGGAACCCAACTATGGCTACACCTTC

V gene: TRBV12-3/TRBV12-4
J gene: TRBJ1-2
clone size: .
D gene: TRBD1
CDR3 protein: CASSQGDRGLANYGYTF
CDR3 DNA: TGTGCCAGCAGTCAAGGGGACAGGGGACTAGCTAACTATGGCTACACCTTC

V gene: TRBV6-5
J gene: TRBJ1-6
clone size: few
D gene: .
CDR3 protein: CASSYLSGTRTSYNSPLHF
CDR3 DNA: TGTGCCAGCAGTTACTTATCCGGGACTCGGACGTCCTATAATTCACCCCTCCACTTT

V gene: TRBV20-1
J gene: TRBJ2-7
clone size: few
D gene: TRBD1
CDR3 protein: CSATQGAGASGSYNEQYF
CDR3 DNA: TGCAGTGCTACCCAGGGGGCCGGGGCAAGTGGCTCCTACAATGAGCAGTACTTC

V gene: TRBV3-1
J gene: TRBJ2-1
clone size: .
D gene: .
CDR3 protein: CASSQVPGRSQFF
CDR3 DNA: TGTGCCAGCAGCCAAGTCCCGGGGCGTTCGCAGTTCTTC

V gene: TRBV14
J gene: TRBJ2-1
clone size: .
D gene: TRBD2
CDR3 protein: CASSRLAGGPLWEQFF
CDR3 DNA: TGTGCCAGCAGTCGACTAGCGGGAGGGCCCCTGTGGGAGCAGTTCTTC

V gene: TRBV6-2/TRBV6-3
J gene: TRBJ2-7
clone size: .
D gene: TRBD1
CDR3 protein: CASRRSGDSEREQYF
CDR3 DNA: TGTGCCAGCAGAAGAAGTGGGGACAGCGAGAGGGAGCAGTACTTC

V gene: TRBV7-3
J gene: TRBJ2-7
clone size: .
D gene: TRBD1
CDR3 protein: CASSGQGPSSYNEQYF
CDR3 DNA: TGTGCCAGCAGCGGACAGGGACCTAGCTCCTACAATGAGCAGTACTTC

V gene: TRBV20-1
J gene: TRBJ2-3
clone size: few
D gene: .
CDR3 protein: CSSETQSSTDTQYF
CDR3 DNA: TGCAGCTCTGAGACTCAATCTAGCACAGATACGCAGTATTTT

V gene: TRBV29-1
J gene: TRBJ1-1
clone size: few
D gene: .
CDR3 protein: CSVKAMNTEAFF
CDR3 DNA: TGCAGCGTAAAGGCCATGAACACTGAAGCTTTCTTT

V gene: TRBV30
J gene: TRBJ2-1
clone size: .
D gene: TRBD2
CDR3 protein: CAFGIAGNEQFF
CDR3 DNA: TGTGCCTTTGGGATAGCGGGTAATGAGCAGTTCTTC

V gene: TRBV20-1
J gene: TRBJ2-7
clone size: few
D gene: TRBD2
CDR3 protein: CSARRLAESYEQYF
CDR3 DNA: TGCAGTGCTAGGAGGCTAGCGGAGTCATACGAGCAGTACTTC

V gene: TRBV20-1
J gene: TRBJ1-2
clone size: few
D gene: TRBD1
CDR3 protein: CSANSGTGVGGYTF
CDR3 DNA: TGCAGTGCCAACTCCGGGACAGGGGTGGGGGGCTACACCTTC

V gene: TRBV11-1
J gene: TRBJ2-5
clone size: .
D gene: .
CDR3 protein: CASSLQTPPQETQYF
CDR3 DNA: TGTGCCAGCAGCTTACAGACACCGCCCCAAGAGACCCAGTACTTC

V gene: TRBV20-1
J gene: TRBJ2-7
clone size: .
D gene: TRBD1
CDR3 protein: CSARRGGGTGLSEQYF
CDR3 DNA: TGCAGTGCTAGACGTGGGGGTGGGACAGGGCTGTCCGAGCAGTACTTC

V gene: TRBV12-3/TRBV12-4
J gene: TRBJ2-1
clone size: few
D gene: TRBD2
CDR3 protein: CASSPLAGVNEQFF
CDR3 DNA: TGTGCCAGCAGTCCCCTGGCGGGGGTAAATGAGCAGTTCTTC

V gene: TRBV29-1
J gene: TRBJ2-5
clone size: few
D gene: .
CDR3 protein: CSVPSQSKEIGTQYF
CDR3 DNA: TGCAGCGTCCCAAGTCAGTCGAAGGAGATCGGGACCCAGTACTTC